These 30 T cell receptor beta chains came from one sample sequenced in a study of blood T cells in healthy people across ages. Primers used in a second PCR of roughly 6 to 11 cycles were a sample-barcoded 5' primer and a J-beta primer mix. TCRdb passed the 5' RACE reads through MiXCR, listing each CDR3 protein once. The sample has about 930,000 distinct CDR3 sequences, almost 30% seen once. This sample was also put to use in a study of T cells of mothers and their children.

Sequencing was done on a sample of blood. The receptors shown here come from a woman aged 40 to 50 in good health.

Ten or more counts support this clonotype. The CDR3 region is CASSQVLAVQETQYF. As DNA, the CDR3 is TGCGCCAGCAGCCAAGTGCTAGCGGTTCAAGAGACCCAGTACTTC. The chain links TRBV4-1 to TRBJ2-5, with 7 positions matching TRBD2. This CDR3 has 15 residues. V was pared by 1 base and J by 2 bases, with 4 bases of the junction left unmatched. Germline-derived CDR1 and CDR2 are MGHRA and YSYEKL.

This clonotype was recorded many times. The chain combines TRBV20-1 with TRBJ2-5, with TRBD2 matching over 8 bases. The J segment lost 5 bases and the V segment lost 0 bases, leaving 14 bases of the junction unmatched. This CDR3 is built from 17 residues. Looked up from germline, CDR1 is DFQATT and CDR2 is SNEGSKA (reference sequence). The CDR3 DNA reads TGCAGTGCTAGAGATGGACTAGCTATGTATTTAGAGGAGACCCAGTACTTC. This sequence encodes CSARDGLAMYLEETQYF.

The chain combines TRBV27 with TRBJ2-7; maybe TRBD1 (5 bases). Germline CDR1 reads MNHEY; CDR2 reads SMNVEV (reference sequence). CDR3 length equals 15 residues. The V end lost 2 bases, the J end lost 3 bases, and 14 bases lay between the germline ends. CDR3 coding DNA: TGTGCCAGCAGTTTAGTGGGGCTTCCGTACTACGAGCAGTACTTC. Translated, it gives CASSLVGLPYYEQYF.

This clonotype turned up a few times. The genes are TRBV6-6 and TRBJ1-3; D remains ambiguous. V dropped 7 bases and J dropped 2 bases, with 12 bases sitting between them. The CDR3 sequence is 14 residues long. Germline CDR1 reads MNHNY; CDR2 reads SVGAGI (reference sequence). CDR3 DNA sequence: TGTGCCAGCACCCCGGACGCTGCTGGAAACACCATATATTTT. Amino acid sequence: CASTPDAAGNTIYF.

The chain joins TRBV5-1 to TRBJ2-2; TRBD1 matches 7 bases. CDR1 and CDR2 (germline): SGHRS, YFSETQ. J was trimmed by 6 bases and V by 4 bases; bases with no gene match: 9. The CDR3 totals 15 residues. The CDR3 loop reads CASSPGDRTAGELFF. DNA of the CDR3: TGCGCCAGCAGCCCAGGGGACAGAACAGCCGGGGAGCTGTTTTTT.

This clonotype was counted a few times. The chain has TRBV7-8 and TRBJ1-1; D possibly corresponds to TRBD1 (5 bases). Germline V gene lookup returns CDR1 SGHVS and CDR2 FQNEAQ. The CDR3 has 17 residues. V lost 1 base to trimming and J lost 1 base, with 16 bases between them. Here the CDR3 reads CASSLVVSGLPNTEAFF. The CDR3 nucleotides read TGTGCCAGCAGCTTAGTAGTCTCGGGACTGCCGAACACTGAAGCTTTCTTT.

Details on this clonotype: A much larger clone differs from this one at a single base, so this may be a read error. V and J are TRBV7-2 and TRBJ2-7, with TRBD1 matching 8 bases. Per the germline V gene, CDR1 is SGHTA and CDR2 is FQGNSA. CDR3 length: 16 amino acids. The CDR3 spells CASSLGTGGTSYEQHF. The CDR3 region has the DNA TGTGCCAGCAGCTTAGGTACAGGGGGGACTTCCTACGAGCAGCACTTC.

There are a few counts of this clonotype. The chain carries TRBV7-9 and TRBJ2-3; 13 bases match TRBD2. Germline V lookup: CDR1 SEHNR, CDR2 FQNEAQ (reference sequence). The CDR3 is 18 residues long. The V gene end was trimmed by 5 bases and the J gene end by 1 base; junction bases not matched to a gene: 9. The CDR3 nucleotides are TGTGCCAGCAGCAAGCCGGGACTAGCGGGGAAAGGCACAGATACGCAGTATTTT. It encodes CASSKPGLAGKGTDTQYF.

This clonotype appeared a few times. The V gene is TRBV3-1, the J gene TRBJ1-1, with unresolved D. V was pared by 4 bases and J by 7 bases, with 13 bases between. The germline V gene encodes CDR1 LGHDT and CDR2 YNNKEL (reference sequence). This CDR3 is 13 amino acids long. CDR3 region: CASSLQDWSEAFF. The CDR3 bases are TGTGCCAGCAGCCTCCAGGATTGGAGTGAAGCTTTCTTT.

This clonotype was observed many times. One junction end disagrees with the germline gene, perhaps due to a read error. For the CDR3, the DNA is TGTGCCAGCAGCTTAGTGGCCAGCTTAAACTACCAGCAGTACTTC. This gives the protein CASSLVASLNYQQYF. This sequence joins TRBV11-2 and TRBJ2-7; D remains unclear. Germline loops: CDR1 SGHAT, CDR2 FQNNGV. This CDR3 region has 15 residues.

J is TRBJ2-7 and V is TRBV18; either TRBD1 or TRBD2 may supply D (5 bases each). The V end was cut by 2 bases, the J end by 9 bases, with 20 bases between. Per germline, CDR1 KGHSH and CDR2 LQKENI. The CDR3 is 15 amino acids. The CDR3 spells CASSPDGAVSVGQYF. DNA for the CDR3: TGTGCCAGCTCACCAGACGGGGCAGTTTCGGTCGGGCAGTACTTC. Based on the CDR3 plus reference TRBV18 and TRBJ2-7, the full variable domain is NAGVMQNPRHLVRRRGQEARLRCSPMKGHSHVYWYRQLPEEGLKFMVYLQKENIIDESGMPKERFSAEFPKEGPSILRIQQVVRGDSAAYFCASSPDGAVSVGQYFGPGTRLTVT.

This clonotype has only a few counts. This chain links TRBV5-5 with TRBJ2-3, with no clear D. This CDR3 region has 16 residues. Germline V gene data show CDR1 as SGHKS and CDR2 as YYEKEE (reference sequence). The V end lost 0 bases, the J end lost 2 bases, and 13 bases lay between the germline ends. The CDR3 DNA sequence: TGTGCCAGCAGCTTGGGTTTTACAGCAACCACAGATACGCAGTATTTT. It codes for CASSLGFTATTDTQYF.

The V gene is TRBV5-1, the J gene TRBJ2-7; D tentatively reads TRBD1 or TRBD2 (5 bases each). The closer fit of TRBJ2-5 to the DNA end suggests the J call may be wrong. The CDR3 is made up of 15 amino acids. The germline CDR1 and CDR2 sequences are SGHRS and YFSETQ. CDR3 in DNA: TGCGCCAGCAGCCCCGGGACCGCCCTTGGAGAGACCCAGTACTTC. Protein sequence: CASSPGTALGETQYF.

This clonotype was seen more than once but under ten times. This sequence joins TRBV7-2 and TRBJ1-3; D not certain. The germline V gene has CDR1 SGHTA and CDR2 FQGNSA. V was pared by 9 bases and J by 0 bases, with 9 bases between. The CDR3 has 13 residues. The CDR3 here is CASNVVSGNTIYF. DNA of the CDR3: TGTGCCAGTAACGTAGTCTCTGGAAACACCATATATTTT.

The chain is built from TRBV6-1 and TRBJ1-1, with D maybe TRBD1 (5 bases). Germline CDR1 reads MNHNS; CDR2 reads SASEGT. The CDR3 covers 14 residues. The ends were cut back, 1 base at V and 4 bases at J, with 10 bases in the middle. The CDR3 reads CASSEDWGITEAFF. CDR3 coding DNA: TGTGCCAGCAGTGAAGACTGGGGGATCACTGAAGCTTTCTTT.

This clonotype was counted between two and nine times. V is TRBV5-1 and J is TRBJ2-3; the D is unclear. Germline-derived CDR1 and CDR2 are SGHRS and YFSETQ. V lost 1 base to trimming and J lost 5 bases, with 8 bases between them. The CDR3 runs to 13 residues. The CDR3, as DNA: TGCGCCAGCAGCTTGCTACGGGTAGATACGCAGTATTTT. Translating gives CASSLLRVDTQYF.

This clonotype has a single count. DNA of the CDR3: TGCGCCAGCAGCCTGCAGGGCACGCCCCCCAATGAGCAGTTCTTC. Translating it yields CASSLQGTPPNEQFF. V usage is TRBV5-1 and J usage is TRBJ2-1; D possibly corresponds to TRBD1 (5 bases). CDR1 is SGHRS, CDR2 YFSETQ, per germline. V was trimmed by 4 bases and J by 6 bases, leaving 17 bases between them. There are 15 residues in the CDR3.

Note on this clonotype: An end of the junction differs from the germline gene, which may be a read error. The chain has TRBV5-6 and TRBJ1-4; D might be TRBD1 (5 bases). CDR3 size: 13 residues. Germline values: CDR1 SGHDT, CDR2 YYEEEE. The CDR3 region has the DNA TGTGCCAGCAGCTTGGCAGGCGGGGGAAAACTGTCTTTT. Residues: CASSLAGGGKLSF.

This clonotype was detected only a few times. The chain links TRBV20-1 to TRBJ1-2; 10 nucleotides match TRBD1. V lost 1 base and J lost 8; bases outside the gene matches: 7. The CDR3 has 14 residues. CDR1 is DFQATT and CDR2 is SNEGSKA in the germline V gene (reference sequence). Here the CDR3 DNA reads TGCAGTGCTAGAGTTGGACAGGGGGTGGGCGGCTACACCTTC. Its protein is CSARVGQGVGGYTF.

In its sample, this clonotype was seen a few times. This chain links TRBV7-2 with TRBJ1-2; no reliable D call. V lost 7 bases and J 0 bases, leaving 15 bases between the germline ends. The germline V gene has CDR1 SGHTA and CDR2 FQGNSA. The CDR3 consists of 15 residues. In DNA form, the CDR3 reads TGTGCCAGCATGCTTAGGCGGGGAACTAACTATGGCTACACCTTC. It translates to CASMLRRGTNYGYTF.

This clonotype was found a few times. The chain uses TRBV7-9 and TRBJ1-2; D possibly corresponds to TRBD1 (5 bases). V shed 5 bases and J shed 7 bases, with 14 bases lying between them. The length of the CDR3 is 13 residues. Germline loops: CDR1 SEHNR, CDR2 FQNEAQ (reference sequence). The CDR3 region has the DNA TGTGCCAGCAGCCGCGACAGTCCAGGTGGCTACACCTTC. It is translated as CASSRDSPGGYTF.

This chain joins TRBV7-8 and TRBJ1-2, with D perhaps matching TRBD1 (5 bases). V was pared by 5 bases and J by 2 bases, with 18 bases between. Germline loops: CDR1 SGHVS, CDR2 FQNEAQ. CDR3 length: 16 amino acids. The CDR3 coding sequence is TGTGCCAGCAGCCTTAGCGGGAGGGGACCCAACTATGGCTACACCTTC. Translated, it gives CASSLSGRGPNYGYTF.

This clonotype has a count of ten or more. This sequence joins TRBV6-5 and TRBJ2-1; D is tentatively TRBD1 or TRBD2 (5 bases each). Germline CDR1 MNHEY, CDR2 SVGAGI. This CDR3 has 16 amino acids. Trimming stripped 6 bases from V and 0 bases from J, with 15 bases between. As DNA, the CDR3 is TGTGCCAGCAGAGACGGATCGGGGCGCTCCTACAATGAGCAGTTCTTC. Its protein product is CASRDGSGRSYNEQFF.

The table lists this clonotype with a few counts. V usage is TRBV27 and J usage is TRBJ2-5, with 9 nucleotides matching TRBD2. The CDR3 contains 16 residues. The V gene end was trimmed by 4 bases and the J gene end by 1 base; junction bases not matched to a gene: 7. The germline gives CDR1 MNHEY, CDR2 SMNVEV (reference sequence). CDR3 residues: CASSSLGGGAQETQYF. The CDR3 region has the DNA TGTGCCAGCAGTTCCCTCGGCGGGGGGGCCCAAGAGACCCAGTACTTC.

With regard to this clonotype: This may stem from a read error, because a much larger clone lies one nucleotide away. The V call is TRBV29-1, the J call TRBJ1-5; D is possibly TRBD1 (5 bases). Germline V gene lookup returns CDR1 SQVTM and CDR2 ANQGSEA. Trimming removed 7 bases from V and 1 base from J, with 14 bases in between. This CDR3 spans 14 amino acids. DNA for the CDR3: TGCAGCGCTGCGCAGGGCGGAAGCAATCAGCCCCAGCATTTT. Translation gives CSAAQGGSNQPQHF.

On this clonotype itself: At one boundary the junction diverges from the germline segment, which might be a read error. V usage is TRBV12-3 or TRBV12-4 and J usage is TRBJ2-3; TRBD1 is a possible D gene (6 bases). The CDR3 has 12 amino acids. CDR3 DNA sequence: TGTGCCAGCAGAATCAGGGGAGATGCGCAGTATTTT. The encoded protein is CASRIRGDAQYF.

Points on this clonotype: One end of the junction fails to match germline, which may point to a read error. This rearrangement joins TRBV7-2 to TRBJ1-3; D unclear. CDR3 length: 12 amino acids. Germline CDR1 reads SGHTA; CDR2 reads FQGNSA. In DNA form, the CDR3 reads TGTGCCAGCAGCTTCTCTGGAAGCACCATATATTTT. It is translated as CASSFSGSTIYF.

A few counts support this clonotype. The chain recombines TRBV7-2 with TRBJ1-4; 7 nucleotides align to TRBD1. The CDR3 sequence is 14 residues long. The ends lost 3 bases at V and 8 bases at J; junction bases unmatched: 6. Germline values: CDR1 SGHTA, CDR2 FQGNSA. The CDR3 DNA reads TGTGCCAGCAGCTTGACAGGGATCGGAGAAAAACTGTTTTTT. Protein product: CASSLTGIGEKLFF.

There are many counts of this clonotype. J is TRBJ1-1 and V is TRBV3-1; 11 positions agree with TRBD1. The germline V gene encodes CDR1 LGHDT and CDR2 YNNKEL (reference sequence). The CDR3 runs 15 residues. V trimming: 5 bases; J trimming: 4 bases; junction bases outside the gene matches: 6. The CDR3 DNA is TGTGCCAGCAGCAACCGGGACAGGGGGTTCACTGAAGCTTTCTTT. Translated, it gives CASSNRDRGFTEAFF. Together with reference TRBV3-1 and TRBJ1-1, the CDR3 gives the full variable domain: DTAVSQTPKYLVTQMGNDKSIKCEQNLGHDTMYWYKQDSKKFLKIMFSYNNKELIINETVPNRFSPKSPDKAHLNLHINSLELGDSAVYFCASSNRDRGFTEAFFGQGTRLTVV.

The V and J genes are TRBV28 and TRBJ2-2; D gene unclear. This CDR3 contains 14 residues. The germline V and J ends were trimmed by 5 bases and 6 bases, with 13 bases remaining between them. The germline gives CDR1 MDHEN, CDR2 SYDVKM. The CDR3 loop is CASSPRITAGELFF. In DNA form, the CDR3 reads TGTGCCAGCAGTCCACGGATAACTGCCGGGGAGCTGTTTTTT. Drawing the rest from reference TRBV28 and TRBJ2-2, the complete variable domain is DVKVTQSSRYLVKRTGEKVFLECVQDMDHENMFWYRQDPGLGLRLIYFSYDVKMKEKGDIPEGYSVSREKKERFSLILESASTNQTSMYLCASSPRITAGELFFGEGSRLTVL.